This T cell receptor beta chain appears in the sequencing data of a study of shared clonotypes between healthy human individuals. The table lists this clone with a count of one. The antigen remains undetermined. Nashville, Tennessee was home to all donors, each a Caucasian adult. Study results and caveats: Lower generation probabilities were found for non-shared clonotypes than for those shared by all four donors. Depth of sequencing was expected to influence donor clonotype sharing.

The CDR3 is 15 amino acids. Looked up from germline, CDR1 is LGHNA and CDR2 is YSLEER. Trimming took off 4 bases at V and 5 bases at J, with 14 bases between the two ends. Data came from immunoSEQ multiplex PCR; TCRdb stores just in-frame clones and leaves some out. Altogether under 1,100,000 clones are present, around 78% being singletons, with the ten largest covering 0.61%. The sequence was collected from a young man in good health. Some clones in this sample may be carry-over from other donors' samples. The gene calls are TRBV4-3 and TRBJ1-4; D is undetermined. Sequencing used memory CD4+ T cells from PBMCs. Stated subset: CD45RA-negative fraction. CDR3 nucleotides: TGCGCCAGCAGCCGAGGGAACAGCTACAATGAAAAACTGTTTTTT. Protein product: CASSRGNSYNEKLFF.